The clone carrying this TCR beta chain is a singleton in its sample. The data were taken from a study of blood T cell repertoires in COVID-19. The method was immunoSEQ multiplex PCR; TCRdb's version includes in-frame clones alone and lacks a portion of them. The sample records 200,000 to 250,000 clones, 65% to 90% being singletons. V lost 5 bases and J lost 3, with 11 bases in between. Germline V gives CDR1 SEHNR, CDR2 FQNEAQ (reference sequence). The CDR3 length is 13 residues. The sequence was collected from a man between 40 and 49 years old who had recovered from COVID-19. The specimen was PBMCs or T cells enriched from blood (not recorded which). The V and J genes are TRBV7-9 and TRBJ2-7; D might be TRBD1 (6 bases). This chain's CDR3 is CASSGKDSYEQYF. The CDR3 DNA reads as TGTGCCAGCAGCGGAAAGGACAGCTACGAGCAGTACTTC.